This T cell receptor (beta chain) was documented in a study of T cells after yellow fever vaccination. About the research overall: Preparation used SMART-Seq v4 Ultra Low Input for the low-cell-number fractions. Broader study findings: Weaker, the secondary response had a peak occurring faster, on day 5 versus 15. It was a small share of clonotypes that appeared in both CD4 and CD8 compartments. The study noted that FACS-sorted repertoires could contain abundant clonotypes contaminating from the bulk population.

TCRdb independently ran MiXCR on the 5' RACE reads; one entry per CDR3 protein. The sample has over 250,000 distinct CDR3 sequences, roughly 4% seen once; the top ten hold roughly 25%. For this clonotype: The antigen is undetermined.

The germline CDR1 and CDR2 sequences are SGHVS and FNYEAQ. Trimming took 1 base from V and 4 from J; bases not matched to a gene: 15. The CDR3 is 18 amino acids. Sample: PBMCs, taken 5 days after the yellow fever booster vaccination. The TCR comes from a man younger than 35 who received the YFV17D yellow fever vaccine. The rearrangement uses TRBV7-6 and TRBJ1-2; TRBD1 aligns across 7 bases. The CDR3 nucleotides read TGTGCCAGCAGCTTAGTTTCCGGGATAAACAGGGGAATCTATGGCTACACCTTC. Translation gives CASSLVSGINRGIYGYTF.